This T cell receptor (beta chain) was captured by sequencing in a study of cytomegalovirus exposure and HLA in healthy donors. Study-wide results and limits: Segments of the TCR beta V type were, in most cases, productive about 87% or about 30% of the time in an earlier analysis.

V lost 6 bases to trimming and J lost 1 base, with 10 bases between them. The CDR3 runs 13 residues. CDR1 and CDR2 (germline): WSHSY, SAAADI. As to this clone: Its antigen is unknown.

The PCR contained 60 Vbeta and 13 Jbeta primers. TCRdb's table, derived via immunoSEQ multiplex PCR, lists solely in-frame clones and lacks some. The sample gives some 190,000 clones, 75% to 85% of which show up once; around 1.6% is in the top ten. The receptor's source is a young man in good health and CMV-seronegative. The rearrangement joins TRBV10-2 to TRBJ2-7, with D perhaps matching TRBD1 (6 bases). Sequencing input: PBMCs. The CDR3 DNA follows: TGCGCCAGCAGGGACAGTGGATCCTACGAGCAGTACTTC. Translation gives CASRDSGSYEQYF.